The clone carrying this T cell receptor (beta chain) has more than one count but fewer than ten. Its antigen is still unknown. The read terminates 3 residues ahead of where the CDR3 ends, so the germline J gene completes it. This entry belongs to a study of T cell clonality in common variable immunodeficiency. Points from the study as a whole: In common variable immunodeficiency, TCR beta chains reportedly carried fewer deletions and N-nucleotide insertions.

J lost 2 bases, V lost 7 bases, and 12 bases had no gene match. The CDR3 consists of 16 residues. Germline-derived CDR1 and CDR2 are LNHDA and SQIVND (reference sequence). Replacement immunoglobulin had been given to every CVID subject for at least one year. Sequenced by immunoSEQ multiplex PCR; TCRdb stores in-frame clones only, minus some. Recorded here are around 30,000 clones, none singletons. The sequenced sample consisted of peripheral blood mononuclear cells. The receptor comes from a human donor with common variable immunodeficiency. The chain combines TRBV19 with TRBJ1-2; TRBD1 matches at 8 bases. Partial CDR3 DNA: TGTGCCAGTACCCTGGACGGACAGGGAGGCAACTATGGC. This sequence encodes CASTLDGQGGNYG. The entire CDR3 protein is CASTLDGQGGNYGYTF.